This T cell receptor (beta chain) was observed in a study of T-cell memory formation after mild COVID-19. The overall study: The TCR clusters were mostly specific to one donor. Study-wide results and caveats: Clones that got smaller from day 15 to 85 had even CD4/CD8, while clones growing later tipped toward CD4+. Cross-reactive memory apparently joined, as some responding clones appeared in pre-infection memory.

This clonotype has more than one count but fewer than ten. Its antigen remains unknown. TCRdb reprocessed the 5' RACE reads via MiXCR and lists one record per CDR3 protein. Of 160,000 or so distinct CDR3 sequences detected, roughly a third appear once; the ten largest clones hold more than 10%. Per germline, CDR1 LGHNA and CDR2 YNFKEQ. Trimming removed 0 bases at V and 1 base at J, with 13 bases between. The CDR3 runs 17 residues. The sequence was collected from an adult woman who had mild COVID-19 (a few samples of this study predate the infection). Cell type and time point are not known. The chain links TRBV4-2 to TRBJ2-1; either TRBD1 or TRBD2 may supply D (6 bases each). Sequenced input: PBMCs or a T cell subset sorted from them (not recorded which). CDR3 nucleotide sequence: TGTGCCAGCAGCCAAGATACGACAGGAGGGTCCTACAATGAGCAGTTCTTC. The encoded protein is CASSQDTTGGSYNEQFF.